What follows is one T cell receptor beta chain and its context. This specimen belongs to a study of cytomegalovirus exposure and HLA in healthy donors. The study ran its PCR with 60 Vbeta and 13 Jbeta primers. Assay used: immunoSEQ multiplex PCR; TCRdb lists only in-frame clones, some missing. The sample has around 170,000 clones; almost 85% are singletons. V lost 3 bases to trimming and J lost 7 bases, with 19 bases between them. CDR1 MDHEN and CDR2 SYDVKM come from the germline V gene. The CDR3 length is 16 residues. The rearrangement uses TRBV28 and TRBJ1-5; tentative D call: TRBD1 (5 bases). The sequencing input was PBMCs. The source is a woman in her 50s in good health and CMV-seronegative. CDR3 coding DNA: TGTGCCAGCAGTTTTCGGCGGGGCGCTGGAAAGCAGCCCCAGCATTTT. It yields the protein CASSFRRGAGKQPQHF.